This T cell receptor beta chain was profiled in a study of beta chain features in type 1 diabetes. In the study overall: Across the samples, approximately 110,000,000 sorted cells were examined in total. General study results and limits: Significant though moderate, a shortening of TCRB CDR3s appeared in all four CD4+ subsets of Type 1 diabetes patients. Reads derived from cDNA could over-represent cells showing high TCR expression. Researchers reported that naive, central memory and Treg TCRB repertoires appeared more similar in patients than in healthy donors.

Sorting based on CD45RO/CCR7/CD25/CD127/CD95/CD27 separated CD4+ naive, central memory, regulatory and stem cell-like memory cells. Every isolated RNA sample was fully reverse transcribed, so sequencing captured expressed TCRB transcripts. TCRdb's copy holds only in-frame clones and misses some; the assay was immunoSEQ multiplex PCR. The table includes hundreds of thousands of clones, over 12% detected once. This CDR3 contains 16 residues. V lost 1 base to trimming and J lost 2 bases; unmatched junction nucleotides: 5. Germline assignment: CDR1 KGHSH and CDR2 LQKENI. Points on this clone: Its target is not known.

The sample was naive CD4+ T cells from blood. This TCR derives from a young man with type 1 diabetes. J is TRBJ2-5 and V is TRBV18; TRBD1 aligns across 9 bases. The CDR3 spells CASSPRTGVAQETQYF. CDR3 sequence (DNA): TGTGCCAGCTCACCACGGACAGGGGTGGCTCAAGAGACCCAGTACTTC.